The entry that follows covers one T cell receptor (beta chain) sequence. CDR3 length: 15 amino acids. Germline loops: CDR1 SGHVS, CDR2 FNYEAQ. V dropped 5 bases and J dropped 2; count of bases not matched to a gene: 8. The PCR had 60 Vbeta and 13 Jbeta primers. Assay used: immunoSEQ multiplex PCR; TCRdb lists only in-frame clones, some missing. In the table there are 250,000 or so clones, roughly 91% of which are singletons. These data belong to a study of cytomegalovirus exposure and HLA in healthy donors. V is TRBV7-6 and J is TRBJ2-7, with TRBD1 matching 8 bases. This TCR came from a girl aged 2 to 10 in good health and CMV-seronegative. Sequenced: PBMCs. CDR3 region: CASSQGAAITYEQYF. CDR3 DNA: TGTGCCAGCAGCCAGGGGGCTGCGATCACCTACGAGCAGTACTTC.